These 21 T cell receptor beta chains came from one sample sequenced in a study of blood T cell repertoires in COVID-19. The data were produced by immunoSEQ multiplex PCR, yet TCRdb's version contains in-frame clones alone and is incomplete. The table shows tens of thousands of clones, with 90% occurring only once. The sequenced material came from peripheral blood. These receptors were collected from a woman aged 55-69 years with active COVID-19.

The V call is TRBV5-6, the J call TRBJ2-5; perhaps TRBD2 as D (7 bases). The CDR3 length is 15 residues. CDR1 is SGHDT and CDR2 is YYEEEE in the germline V gene. The V end lost 1 base, the J end lost 4 bases, and 14 bases lay between the germline ends. CDR3 coding DNA: TGTGCCAGCAGCTTGTTTGGGGGAGGGGGAGAGACCCAGTACTTC. Protein product: CASSLFGGGGETQYF.

The chain uses TRBV9 and TRBJ2-1, with 7 bases identical to TRBD2. The CDR3 consists of 16 residues. The trim removed 0 bases at V and 4 bases at J, leaving 7 bases unmatched. Germline lookup yields CDR1 SGDLS and CDR2 YYNGEE. CDR3 residues: CASSVAGASGYNEQFF. CDR3 sequence (DNA): TGTGCCAGCAGCGTAGCTGGGGCTAGCGGATACAATGAGCAGTTCTTC.

The chain recombines TRBV12-3 or TRBV12-4 with TRBJ1-5; no definite D call. Trimming left V 3 bases short and J 11 bases short, with 14 bases between. The CDR3 runs 13 residues. CDR3 loop: CASSFTVPGTQHF. CDR3 nucleotides: TGTGCCAGCAGTTTTACAGTCCCTGGAACCCAGCATTTT.

V is TRBV27 and J is TRBJ1-3; TRBD1 might be the D (5 bases). Trimming shortened V by 5 bases and J by 4 bases, and 9 bases separated the two germline ends. This CDR3 is built from 13 residues. Germline CDR1 is MNHEY and CDR2 is SMNVEV (reference sequence). CDR3 bases: TGTGCCAGCAGTAGGGGATCAGGAAACACCATATATTTT. It codes for CASSRGSGNTIYF.

The rearrangement uses TRBV19 and TRBJ1-3; TRBD1 agrees at 8 bases. This CDR3 spans 15 amino acids. V was pared by 9 bases and J by 4 bases, with 11 bases of the junction left unmatched. Germline CDR1 and CDR2: LNHDA and SQIVND (reference sequence). CDR3 sequence (DNA): TGTGCCAGGTCTTCCAGGGGGCGCCGAGGAAACACCATATATTTT. Its translation: CARSSRGRRGNTIYF.

The rearrangement joins TRBV4-3 to TRBJ2-5; D is perhaps TRBD2 (6 bases). V lost 0 bases, J lost 3 bases, and 11 bases lay in between. The CDR3 totals 15 residues. Germline CDR1 and CDR2: LGHNA and YSLEER. CDR3: CASSQDQWGEETQYF. CDR3 sequence (DNA): TGCGCCAGCAGCCAAGATCAATGGGGGGAAGAGACCCAGTACTTC.

The chain recombines TRBV5-1 with TRBJ1-5, with a tentative D call TRBD1 (6 bases). The germline CDR1 and CDR2 sequences are SGHRS and YFSETQ. Trimming pared 4 bases from V and 0 bases from J, leaving 8 bases between. The CDR3 loop spans 14 amino acids. The CDR3 DNA reads as TGCGCCAGCAGCCCGGACAGTAGCAATCAGCCCCAGCATTTT. Translating gives CASSPDSSNQPQHF. The entire variable domain, with the rest obtained from reference TRBV5-1 and TRBJ1-5, is as follows: KAGVTQTPRYLIKTRGQQVTLSCSPISGHRSVSWYQQTPGQGLQFLFEYFSETQRNKGNFPGRFSGRQFSNSRSEMNVSTLELGDSALYLCASSPDSSNQPQHFGDGTRLSIL.

The chain uses TRBV19 and TRBJ2-2, with a possible D match to TRBD1 (6 bases). The germline V gene has CDR1 LNHDA and CDR2 SQIVND (reference sequence). V lost 5 bases and J 3 bases, leaving 10 bases between the germline ends. There are 14 residues in the CDR3. CDR3 loop: CASSQGPDTGELFF. Here the CDR3 DNA reads TGTGCCAGTAGTCAGGGGCCCGACACCGGGGAGCTGTTTTTT. Complete variable domain (other parts from reference TRBV19 and TRBJ2-2): DGGITQSPKYLFRKEGQNVTLSCEQNLNHDAMYWYRQDPGQGLRLIYYSQIVNDFQKGDIAEGYSVSREKKESFPLTVTSAQKNPTAFYLCASSQGPDTGELFFGEGSRLTVL.

This chain uses TRBV21-1 with TRBJ2-7; the listed D gene, TRBD1, was not tested against the DNA. TRBV21-1 represents a pseudogene. The CDR3 is made up of 14 amino acids. DNA of the CDR3: TGTGCCAGCAGCCCTATAAAGACAAAGCACGAGCAGTACTTC. It is translated as CASSPIKTKHEQYF.

The genes are TRBV5-1 and TRBJ1-4, with 11 bases that match TRBD1. V shed 4 bases and J 5 bases; nucleotides not matched to a gene: 4. The CDR3 loop spans 15 amino acids. CDR1 SGHRS and CDR2 YFSETQ come from the germline V gene. CDR3 in amino acids: CASSPRTGGNEKLFF. For the CDR3, the DNA is TGCGCCAGCAGCCCCCGGACAGGGGGCAATGAAAAACTGTTTTTT.

The chain joins TRBV12-3 or TRBV12-4 to TRBJ1-1; no reliable D call. The CDR3 spans 12 residues. Trimming left V 5 bases short and J 2 bases short, with 6 bases between. The chain's CDR3 is CASSPGNTEAFF. DNA for the CDR3: TGTGCCAGCAGTCCAGGTAACACTGAAGCTTTCTTT.

The rearrangement joins TRBV21-1 to TRBJ2-7; no DNA check was done on the table's D call, TRBD2. TRBV21-1 is a pseudogene segment. There are 13 residues in the CDR3. Written as DNA, the CDR3 is TGTGCCAGCAGACCTCGTAGCTCCTACGAGCAGTACTTC. Protein: CASRPRSSYEQYF.

This chain uses TRBV27 with TRBJ2-7; D not resolved. Trimming cost V 6 bases and J 5 bases, with 20 bases left between them. CDR1 is MNHEY, CDR2 SMNVEV, per germline (reference sequence). CDR3 length: 15 amino acids. In DNA form, the CDR3 reads TGTGCCAGCAGCCCCATTTTCGAGGAAGTCGACGAGCAGTACTTC. Translating it yields CASSPIFEEVDEQYF.

The rearrangement uses TRBV27 and TRBJ2-7; TRBD1 agrees at 9 bases. CDR1 and CDR2 (germline): MNHEY, SMNVEV (reference sequence). J gave up 5 bases and V 6 bases, and 11 bases lay outside the gene matches. The CDR3 runs 15 residues. This CDR3 reads CASSDFGTGFDEQYF. In DNA, the CDR3 is TGTGCCAGCAGCGACTTCGGGACAGGGTTCGACGAGCAGTACTTC.

The genes are TRBV6-5 and TRBJ2-1; 11 bases align to TRBD2. Germline values: CDR1 MNHEY, CDR2 SVGAGI. This CDR3 has 14 amino acids. V shed 11 bases, J shed 7 bases, and the junction held 10 bases outside the gene matches. The CDR3 DNA follows: TGTGCCCATAGCGGGAGGGCCTTCGGGAATGAGCAGTTCTTC. Its protein product is CAHSGRAFGNEQFF.

The chain couples TRBV6-2 or TRBV6-3 to TRBJ1-2; unclear D gene. CDR1 MNHEY and CDR2 SVGEGT come from the germline V gene. The CDR3 extends over 15 amino acids. Trimming took off 2 bases at V and 0 bases at J, with 10 bases between the two ends. CDR3 amino acids: CASSYTRITNYGYTF. The CDR3 DNA sequence: TGTGCCAGCAGTTACACTAGGATAACTAACTATGGCTACACCTTC.

The rearrangement links TRBV25-1 to TRBJ1-3, with no clear D. In germline, CDR1 is MGHDK, CDR2 SYGVNS. With 6 bases removed from V and 0 bases from J, the gap between germline ends came to 9 bases. This CDR3 has 14 residues. DNA of the CDR3: TGTGCCAGCAGAGACTCCCGCTCTGGAAACACCATATATTTT. It yields the protein CASRDSRSGNTIYF.

This sequence joins TRBV2 and TRBJ1-5; D possibly corresponds to TRBD1 (6 bases). Germline values: CDR1 SNHLY, CDR2 FYNNEI. Trimming cost V 5 bases and J 6 bases, with 14 bases left between them. The CDR3 runs to 14 residues. Written as DNA, the CDR3 is TGTGCCAGCAGTATTCCAGGGGCCAGTCAGCCCCAGCATTTT. It codes for CASSIPGASQPQHF. Complete variable domain (other parts from reference TRBV2 and TRBJ1-5): EPEVTQTPSHQVTQMGQEVILRCVPISNHLYFYWYRQILGQKVEFLVSFYNNEISEKSEIFDDQFSVERPDGSNFTLKIRSTKLEDSAMYFCASSIPGASQPQHFGDGTRLSIL.

This clone came up a few times. This rearrangement joins TRBV19 to TRBJ1-2; D not certain. V lost 5 bases and J 4 bases, leaving 8 bases between the germline ends. Germline values: CDR1 LNHDA, CDR2 SQIVND (reference sequence). There are 12 residues in the CDR3. The CDR3 protein is CASSWPPYGYTF. As DNA, the CDR3 is TGTGCCAGTAGTTGGCCCCCCTATGGCTACACCTTC.

The chain joins TRBV12-1 to TRBJ1-1; the table's D call, TRBD1, was not checked against the DNA. TRBV12-1 is labeled a pseudogene. This CDR3 region has 17 residues. CDR3 DNA sequence: TGTGCCAGCAGCCTTCTCGACCTTGGACAGAAGAACACTGAAGCTTTCTTT. Translation: CASSLLDLGQKNTEAFF.

V usage is TRBV6-5 and J usage is TRBJ2-7; 11 bases agree with TRBD2. The V gene end was trimmed by 8 bases and the J gene end by 1 base; junction bases not matched to a gene: 1. The CDR3 runs 13 residues. Germline CDR1 reads MNHEY; CDR2 reads SVGAGI. The CDR3 DNA follows: TGTGCCAGCGGGACTAGCGGTTCCTACGAGCAGTACTTC. It yields the protein CASGTSGSYEQYF.